The present entry profiles one T cell receptor (beta chain) with its context. Its matching antigen is unknown. This sample is part of a study of identical twins. The CDR3 loop spans 12 amino acids. Trimming shortened V by 5 bases and J by 6 bases, and 7 bases separated the two germline ends. Germline lookup yields CDR1 SGHNT and CDR2 YENEEA. Study results and caveats: Zero-insertion analyses were open to partial confounding by invariant MAIT and iNKT cells. These conclusions were based on statistical analysis (cross-sectional, not following the same donors).

Template switching added a universal primer site, and cDNA bore unique molecular identifiers. One entry per CDR3 protein, called by TCRdb with MiXCR from the 5' RACE reads. The top ten clones hold 1.9% of a sample with hundreds of thousands of distinct CDR3 sequences, around 6.9% of them seen once. Only healthy Caucasians were included as donors. These data also formed part of another study, on yellow fever vaccine responses in identical twins.

Sequencing was done on a sample of memory (CD45RO+) T cells sorted from blood. This chain uses TRBV11-3 with TRBJ2-2; D is uncertain. The source of this sequence is a woman aged 18-29 years in good health. The CDR3 reads CASSIGAGELFF. The CDR3 bases are TGTGCCAGCAGCATTGGGGCCGGGGAGCTGTTTTTT. Full variable domain (remainder filled in from reference TRBV11-3 and TRBJ2-2): EAGVVQSPRYKIIEKKQPVAFWCNPISGHNTLYWYLQNLGQGPELLIRYENEEAVDDSQLPKDRFSAERLKGVDSTLKIQPAELGDSAVYLCASSIGAGELFFGEGSRLTVL.